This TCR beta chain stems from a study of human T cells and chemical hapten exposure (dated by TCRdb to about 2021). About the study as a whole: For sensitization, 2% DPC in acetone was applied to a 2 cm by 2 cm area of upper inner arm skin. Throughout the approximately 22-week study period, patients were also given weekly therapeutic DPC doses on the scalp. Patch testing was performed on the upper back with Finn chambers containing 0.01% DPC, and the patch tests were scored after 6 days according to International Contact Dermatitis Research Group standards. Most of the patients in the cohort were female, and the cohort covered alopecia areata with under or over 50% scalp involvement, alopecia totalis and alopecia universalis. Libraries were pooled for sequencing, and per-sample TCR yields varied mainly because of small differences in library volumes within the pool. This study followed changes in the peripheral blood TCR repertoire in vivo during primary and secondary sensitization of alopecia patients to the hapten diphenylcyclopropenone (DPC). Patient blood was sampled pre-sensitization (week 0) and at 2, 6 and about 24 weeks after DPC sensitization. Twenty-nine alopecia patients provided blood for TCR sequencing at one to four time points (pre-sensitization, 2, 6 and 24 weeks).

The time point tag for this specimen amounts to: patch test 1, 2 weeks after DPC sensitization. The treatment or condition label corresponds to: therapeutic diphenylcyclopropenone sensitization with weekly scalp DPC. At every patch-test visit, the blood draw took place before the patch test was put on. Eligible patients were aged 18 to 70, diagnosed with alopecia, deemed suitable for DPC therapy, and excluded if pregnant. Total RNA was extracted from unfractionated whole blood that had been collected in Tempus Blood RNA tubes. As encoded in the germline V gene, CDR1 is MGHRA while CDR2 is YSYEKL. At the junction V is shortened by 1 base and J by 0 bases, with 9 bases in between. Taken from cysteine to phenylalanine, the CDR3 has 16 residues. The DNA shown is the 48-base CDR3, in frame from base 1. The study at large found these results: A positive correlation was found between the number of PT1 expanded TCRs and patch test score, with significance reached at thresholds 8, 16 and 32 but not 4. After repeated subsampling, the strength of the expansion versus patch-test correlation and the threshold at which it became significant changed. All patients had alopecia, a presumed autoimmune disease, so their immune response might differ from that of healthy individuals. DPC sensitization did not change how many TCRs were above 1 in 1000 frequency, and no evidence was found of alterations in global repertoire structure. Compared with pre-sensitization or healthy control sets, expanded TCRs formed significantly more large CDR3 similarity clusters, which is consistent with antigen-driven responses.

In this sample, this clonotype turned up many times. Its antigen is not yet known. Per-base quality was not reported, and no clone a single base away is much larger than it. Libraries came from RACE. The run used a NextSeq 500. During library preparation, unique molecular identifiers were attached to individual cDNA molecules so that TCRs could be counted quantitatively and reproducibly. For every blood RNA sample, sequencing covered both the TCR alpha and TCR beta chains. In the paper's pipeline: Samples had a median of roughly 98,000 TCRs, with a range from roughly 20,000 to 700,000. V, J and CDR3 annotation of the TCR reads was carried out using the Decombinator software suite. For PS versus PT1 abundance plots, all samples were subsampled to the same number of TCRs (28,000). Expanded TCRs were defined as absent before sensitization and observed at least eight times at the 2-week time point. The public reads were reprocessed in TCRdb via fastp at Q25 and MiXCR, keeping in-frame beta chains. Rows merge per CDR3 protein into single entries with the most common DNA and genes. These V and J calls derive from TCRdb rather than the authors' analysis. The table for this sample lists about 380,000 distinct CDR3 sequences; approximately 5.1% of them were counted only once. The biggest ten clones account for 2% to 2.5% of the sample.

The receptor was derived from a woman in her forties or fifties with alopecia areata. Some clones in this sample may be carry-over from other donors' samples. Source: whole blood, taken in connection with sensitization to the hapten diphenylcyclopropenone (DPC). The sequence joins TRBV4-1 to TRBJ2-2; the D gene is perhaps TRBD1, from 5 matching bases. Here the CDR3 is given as CASSQAGPANTGELFF. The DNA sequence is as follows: TGCGCCAGCAGCCAAGCAGGGCCCGCGAACACCGGGGAGCTGTTTTTT.